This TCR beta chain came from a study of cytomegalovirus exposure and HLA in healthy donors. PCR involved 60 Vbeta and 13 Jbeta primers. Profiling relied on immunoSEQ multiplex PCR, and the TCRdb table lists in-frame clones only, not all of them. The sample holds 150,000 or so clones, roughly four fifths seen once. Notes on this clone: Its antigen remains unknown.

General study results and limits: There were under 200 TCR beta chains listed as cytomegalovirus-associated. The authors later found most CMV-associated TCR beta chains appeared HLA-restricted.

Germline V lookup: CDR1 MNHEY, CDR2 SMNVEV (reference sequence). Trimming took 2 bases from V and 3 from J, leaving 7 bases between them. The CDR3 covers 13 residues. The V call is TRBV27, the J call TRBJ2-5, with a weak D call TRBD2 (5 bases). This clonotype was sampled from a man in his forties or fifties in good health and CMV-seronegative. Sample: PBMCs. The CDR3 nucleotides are TGTGCCAGCAGTTTACTAGCAGAAGAGACCCAGTACTTC. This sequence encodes CASSLLAEETQYF.